These 5 T cell receptor beta chains were sequenced from one sample in a study of neurological immune-mediated disorders. TCRdb reprocessed the 5' RACE reads via MiXCR and lists one record per CDR3 protein. The sample records 70,000 to 90,000 distinct CDR3 sequences, approximately 6% being singletons. The time point was: longitudinal time-point 2. Sequencing used PBMCs. Receptor source: a woman aged 55 to 70 with multiple sclerosis.

This clonotype was seen at least ten times. The V call is TRBV7-8, the J call TRBJ2-7, with TRBD2 matching over 8 bases. This CDR3 has 15 amino acids. Germline V gene data show CDR1 as SGHVS and CDR2 as FQNEAQ. J was trimmed by 3 bases and V by 2 bases; bases with no gene match: 6. The CDR3 DNA is TGTGCCAGCAGCTTAAGAAGCGGGGGTTACTACGAGCAGTACTTC. Protein sequence: CASSLRSGGYYEQYF.

The rearrangement joins TRBV29-1 to TRBJ2-7; TRBD1 agrees at 12 bases. Trimming removed 8 bases from V and 7 bases from J; junction bases left unmatched: 12. CDR3 length: 14 amino acids. Germline values: CDR1 SQVTM, CDR2 ANQGSEA. CDR3 DNA sequence: TGCAGCATATACGGGACAGGGGGCGGCCAGGAGCAGTACTTC. Amino acids: CSIYGTGGGQEQYF.

This clonotype has at least ten counts. The chain recombines TRBV10-1 with TRBJ2-1, with 8 bases lining up with TRBD1. Germline CDR1 reads WNHNN; CDR2 reads SYGVQD (reference sequence). V shed 6 bases and J 2 bases; nucleotides not matched to a gene: 6. The CDR3 loop spans 15 amino acids. CDR3: CASSPRTGPYNEQFF. CDR3 coding DNA: TGCGCCAGCAGCCCCAGGACAGGGCCCTACAATGAGCAGTTCTTC.

This clonotype was observed a handful of times. The chain recombines TRBV20-1 with TRBJ1-2, with a weak D call TRBD1 (6 bases). The germline CDR1 and CDR2 sequences are DFQATT and SNEGSKA (reference sequence). V dropped 2 bases and J dropped 5 bases, with 12 bases sitting between them. The length of the CDR3 is 13 residues. This CDR3 is CSARPGHTYGYTF. In DNA, the CDR3 is TGCAGTGCTAGACCGGGACACACGTATGGCTACACCTTC.

This clonotype was found many times. CDR3 protein: CSVDRDYGYTF. The CDR3 DNA sequence: TGCAGCGTTGACAGGGACTATGGCTACACCTTC. V and J are TRBV29-1 and TRBJ1-2; tentatively, D is TRBD1 (5 bases). V was shortened by 3 bases and J by 3 bases, with 5 bases between the two germline ends. The germline V gene encodes CDR1 SQVTM and CDR2 ANQGSEA. The CDR3 has 11 amino acids.